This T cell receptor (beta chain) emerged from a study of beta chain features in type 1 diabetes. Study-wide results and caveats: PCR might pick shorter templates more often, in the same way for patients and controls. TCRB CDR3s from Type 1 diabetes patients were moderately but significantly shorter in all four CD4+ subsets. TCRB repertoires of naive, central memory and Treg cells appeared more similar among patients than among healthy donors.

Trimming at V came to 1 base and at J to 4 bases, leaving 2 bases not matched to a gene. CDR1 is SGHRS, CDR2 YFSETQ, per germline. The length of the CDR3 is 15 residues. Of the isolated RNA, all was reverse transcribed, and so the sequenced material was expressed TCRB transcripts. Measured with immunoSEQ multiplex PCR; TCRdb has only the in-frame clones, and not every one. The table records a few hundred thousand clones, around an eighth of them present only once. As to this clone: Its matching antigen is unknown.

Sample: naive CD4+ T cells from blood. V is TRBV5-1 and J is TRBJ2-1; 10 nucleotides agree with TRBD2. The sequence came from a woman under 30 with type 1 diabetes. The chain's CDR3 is CASSLRTSGYNEQFF. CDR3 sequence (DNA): TGCGCCAGCAGCTTGAGGACTAGCGGATACAATGAGCAGTTCTTC.